Listed here are 24 T cell receptor beta chains from one sample, sequenced in a study of blood T cell repertoires in COVID-19. The table came from immunoSEQ multiplex PCR; TCRdb's copy has only in-frame clones and leaves some out. The sample contains about 380,000 clones, about four fifths of which appear only once. The sample was peripheral blood. All receptors come from a human donor with acute or convalescent COVID-19. The donor label of this sample is uncertain.

The chain links TRBV28 to TRBJ2-3; 8 nucleotides align to TRBD1. The CDR3 is 15 residues long. Per the germline V gene, CDR1 is MDHEN and CDR2 is SYDVKM. V lost 6 bases, J lost 2 bases, and 7 bases stayed unmatched. CDR3 residues: CASRRRDRPTDTQYF. In DNA, the CDR3 is TGTGCCAGCAGACGAAGGGACAGGCCCACAGATACGCAGTATTTT.

The chain links TRBV29-1 to TRBJ1-5, with 9 positions matching TRBD1. The CDR3 has 17 amino acids. Germline CDR1 and CDR2: SQVTM and ANQGSEA. The J segment lost 3 bases and the V segment lost 4 bases, leaving 13 bases of the junction unmatched. The CDR3 DNA reads TGCAGCGTTGGATTGGGTCTTGGGACAGGGAACAATCAGCCCCAGCATTTT. The encoded protein is CSVGLGLGTGNNQPQHF.

The rearrangement uses TRBV6-4 and TRBJ1-1; no clear D. The CDR3 extends over 15 amino acids. V lost 0 bases and J lost 1, with 9 bases in between. The germline gives CDR1 MRHNA, CDR2 SNTAGT. This CDR3 is CASSDSGTPNTEAFF. The CDR3 bases are TGTGCCAGCAGTGACTCGGGCACCCCGAACACTGAAGCTTTCTTT.

This clone was found once. This chain connects TRBV5-5 to TRBJ2-7, with TRBD2 matching over 10 bases. The CDR3 sequence is 15 residues long. From germline, CDR1 is SGHKS and CDR2 YYEKEE (reference sequence). The V and J ends lost 5 bases and 3 bases, in that order; junction bases with no gene match: 8. The CDR3 DNA follows: TGTGCCAGCAGGGAGTCTCTAGCGGGGGTCTACGAGCAGTACTTC. This codes for CASRESLAGVYEQYF.

The chain carries TRBV6-5 and TRBJ2-1, with D unclear. Germline V lookup: CDR1 MNHEY, CDR2 SVGAGI. This CDR3 has 12 residues. V lost 8 bases and J 3 bases, leaving 8 bases between the germline ends. This CDR3 reads CASGLFYNEQFF. CDR3 coding DNA: TGTGCCAGCGGTTTATTCTACAATGAGCAGTTCTTC.

In the case of this clone: Other DNA sequences in this specimen translate into the identical CDR3. The chain recombines TRBV11-2 with TRBJ1-1, with 8 positions matching TRBD1. The CDR3 extends over 15 amino acids. Germline CDR1 is SGHAT and CDR2 is FQNNGV. The ends lost 0 bases at V and 3 bases at J; junction bases unmatched: 3. The CDR3 DNA reads as TGTGCCAGCAGCTTAGAGGTCAGGGGGCACACTGAAGCTTTCTTT. Translation gives CASSLEVRGHTEAFF.

This chain joins TRBV7-9 and TRBJ2-1, with D maybe TRBD2 (5 bases). CDR3 length: 12 residues. The germline V gene encodes CDR1 SEHNR and CDR2 FQNEAQ (reference sequence). Deletions cut 3 bases from V and 16 bases from J, with 16 bases between. CDR3 sequence: CASSLVESRAFF. CDR3 coding DNA: TGTGCCAGCAGCTTGGTGGAGTCGCGGGCATTCTTC.

The rearrangement joins TRBV6-1 to TRBJ2-7; 7 positions match TRBD2. The V gene end was trimmed by 2 bases and the J gene end by 3 bases; junction bases not matched to a gene: 10. Per the germline V gene, CDR1 is MNHNS and CDR2 is SASEGT. The CDR3 is made up of 16 amino acids. Written as DNA, the CDR3 is TGTGCCAGCAGTGAACTTGGGAGGTCTAGCGGCTACGAGCAGTACTTC. As protein: CASSELGRSSGYEQYF.

The rearrangement joins TRBV7-8 to TRBJ1-2, with no clear D. This CDR3 contains 15 residues. The V and J ends lost 4 bases and 3 bases respectively, with 15 bases between them. Germline V gene data show CDR1 as SGHVS and CDR2 as FQNEAQ. The CDR3 protein is CASSSGLGEYYGYTF. The CDR3 DNA reads as TGTGCCAGCAGCTCAGGTCTCGGGGAGTACTATGGCTACACCTTC.

The V gene is TRBV3-1 (or the pseudogene TRBV3-2), the J gene TRBJ2-3, with TRBD2 identical over 8 bases. V was pared by 8 bases and J by 2 bases, with 9 bases of the junction left unmatched. The CDR3 has 15 amino acids. Germline loops: CDR1 LGHDT, CDR2 YNNKEL (reference sequence). This CDR3 is CASCKRGGHTDTQYF. The CDR3 coding sequence is TGTGCCAGCTGCAAACGGGGGGGGCACACAGATACGCAGTATTTT.

Only a few counts were recorded for this clone. V is TRBV27 and J is TRBJ2-5, with 9 bases matching TRBD1. Germline V gives CDR1 MNHEY, CDR2 SMNVEV (reference sequence). Trimming removed 5 bases from V and 3 bases from J; junction bases left unmatched: 7. The CDR3 length is 15 residues. CDR3 amino acids: CASSLIGTGKETQYF. The CDR3 DNA reads TGTGCCAGCAGTCTCATCGGGACAGGGAAAGAGACCCAGTACTTC.

This clone was counted a few times. The chain joins TRBV3-1 (or the pseudogene TRBV3-2) to TRBJ1-4; D gene unclear. Trimming pared 7 bases from V and 8 bases from J, leaving 26 bases between. The CDR3 is 17 amino acids. CDR1 and CDR2 (germline): LGHDT, YNNKEL (reference sequence). The CDR3 DNA reads as TGTGCCAGCAAAGGGCGTACCTCGGGGAATCGTCGGGAAAAACTGTTTTTT. Protein product: CASKGRTSGNRREKLFF.

V gene TRBV5-1 combines with J gene TRBJ1-2; possible D gene TRBD1, 5 bases. The CDR3 consists of 15 residues. With 0 bases removed from V and 4 bases from J, the gap between germline ends came to 13 bases. Germline loops: CDR1 SGHRS, CDR2 YFSETQ. The CDR3: CASSLEGQVFYGYTF. The CDR3 DNA follows: TGCGCCAGCAGCTTGGAGGGGCAGGTTTTCTATGGCTACACCTTC.

This sequence joins TRBV6-4 and TRBJ2-1; maybe TRBD2 (7 bases). The CDR3 totals 16 residues. The germline V gene encodes CDR1 MRHNA and CDR2 SNTAGT. Trimming shortened V by 0 bases and J by 4 bases, and 13 bases separated the two germline ends. The CDR3 spells CASSDSGGGFYNEQFF. The CDR3 region has the DNA TGTGCCAGCAGTGACTCGGGCGGGGGCTTTTACAATGAGCAGTTCTTC.

The gene calls are TRBV18 and TRBJ2-7, with 8 positions matching TRBD1. The CDR3 consists of 13 residues. The germline gives CDR1 KGHSH, CDR2 LQKENI. The ends lost 5 bases at V and 3 bases at J; junction bases unmatched: 3. This CDR3 is CASSGGTGYEQYF. The CDR3 nucleotides are TGTGCCAGCTCAGGCGGGACAGGCTACGAGCAGTACTTC.

This chain joins TRBV5-6 and TRBJ2-7; 7 nucleotides agree with TRBD1. Germline CDR1 reads SGHDT; CDR2 reads YYEEEE. V shed 4 bases, J shed 9 bases, and the junction held 10 bases outside the gene matches. The CDR3 has 13 amino acids. CDR3 in amino acids: CASSPSPDRPQYF. CDR3 DNA: TGTGCCAGCAGCCCCTCCCCGGACAGGCCGCAGTACTTC.

The chain employs TRBV18 and TRBJ1-1; D is ambiguous. CDR1 KGHSH and CDR2 LQKENI come from the germline V gene. V dropped 4 bases and J dropped 3 bases, with 24 bases sitting between them. The CDR3 contains 18 residues. CDR3 nucleotides: TGTGCCAGCTCACAGGTAGTTAGGCGGGGAGGATATGACACTGAAGCTTTCTTT. Translating it yields CASSQVVRRGGYDTEAFF. The whole variable domain, remainder taken from reference TRBV18 and TRBJ1-1, is NAGVMQNPRHLVRRRGQEARLRCSPMKGHSHVYWYRQLPEEGLKFMVYLQKENIIDESGMPKERFSAEFPKEGPSILRIQQVVRGDSAAYFCASSQVVRRGGYDTEAFFGQGTRLTVV.

This rearrangement joins TRBV2 to TRBJ2-1; TRBD1 matches at 7 bases. Germline V gene lookup returns CDR1 SNHLY and CDR2 FYNNEI. CDR3 length: 16 residues. V lost 4 bases, J lost 0 bases, and 6 bases stayed unmatched. The CDR3 DNA is TGTGCCAGCAGTGGCCCGGGACAGAGCTCCTACAATGAGCAGTTCTTC. Translation gives CASSGPGQSSYNEQFF.

The V and J genes are TRBV7-2 and TRBJ2-1; 10 bases are a match to TRBD2. The V gene end was trimmed by 1 base and the J gene end by 3 bases; junction bases not matched to a gene: 0. The CDR3 sequence is 15 residues long. CDR1 and CDR2 (germline): SGHTA, FQGNSA. The CDR3 protein is CASSLGLAGYNEQFF. The CDR3 DNA follows: TGTGCCAGCAGCTTAGGACTAGCGGGCTACAATGAGCAGTTCTTC.

There are a few counts of this clone. This sequence joins TRBV6-5 and TRBJ1-1; 9 bases fit TRBD1. Germline-derived CDR1 and CDR2 are MNHEY and SVGAGI. This CDR3 is 14 amino acids long. V shed 6 bases and J 7 bases; nucleotides not matched to a gene: 9. For the CDR3, the DNA is TGTGCCAGCAGCCTACAGGGGGCGCAAGATGAAGCTTTCTTT. Amino acid sequence: CASSLQGAQDEAFF.

This clone appeared a single time. The J gene is TRBJ2-2, the V gene TRBV3-1 (or the pseudogene TRBV3-2); TRBD2 matches 9 bases. Germline V gene data show CDR1 as LGHDT and CDR2 as YNNKEL (reference sequence). The V segment lost 4 bases and the J segment 0 bases; nucleotides outside the gene matches: 3. This CDR3 contains 16 residues. CDR3 sequence reads: CASSRSGGPNTGELFF. In DNA form, the CDR3 reads TGTGCCAGCAGCCGTAGCGGGGGCCCGAACACCGGGGAGCTGTTTTTT.

About this clone: The same CDR3 can be traced to other DNA sequences in this sample. This chain joins TRBV10-3 and TRBJ2-7; 9 bases map to TRBD2. CDR3 size: 14 residues. Unmatched junction bases numbered 8, after V lost 4 bases and J lost 7 bases. Per the germline V gene, CDR1 is ENHRY and CDR2 is SYGVKD. For the CDR3, the DNA is TGTGCCATCAGTGGTTTAGCGGGAGCAGGGGAGCAGTACTTC. The encoded protein is CAISGLAGAGEQYF.

The V gene is TRBV5-1, the J gene TRBJ1-1, with 7 bases identical to TRBD1. The J segment lost 4 bases and the V segment lost 0 bases, leaving 6 bases of the junction unmatched. Germline lookup yields CDR1 SGHRS and CDR2 YFSETQ. The CDR3 spans 15 residues. CDR3 coding DNA: TGCGCCAGCAGCTTGGGGGACAGCCGAGGCACTGAAGCTTTCTTT. It translates to CASSLGDSRGTEAFF.

The CDR3 loop is CASRKPEGDTEAFF. CDR3 coding DNA: TGTGCCAGTAGGAAACCAGAAGGGGACACTGAAGCTTTCTTT. The chain joins TRBV19 to TRBJ1-1; D may be TRBD1 (5 bases). V was clipped by 6 bases and J by 3 bases, with 14 bases between them. This CDR3 has 14 amino acids. From germline, CDR1 is LNHDA and CDR2 SQIVND (reference sequence).